Listed here are 24 T cell receptor beta chains from one sample, sequenced in a study of OX40 agonist ivuxolimab in advanced cancers. Measured with immunoSEQ multiplex PCR; TCRdb has only the in-frame clones, and not every one. The sample has 100,000 or so clones; 95% to 96% are singletons. Sequencing used CD4+ or CD8+ T cells sorted from blood, obtained in a trial of the OX40 agonist ivuxolimab. These receptor sequences come from an adult with an advanced solid tumor such as melanoma, head and neck, liver or kidney cancer.

V is TRBV7-9 and J is TRBJ1-4, with D unresolved. CDR1 and CDR2 (germline): SEHNR, FQNEAQ (reference sequence). The CDR3 is 13 amino acids. V was trimmed by 5 bases and J by 7 bases, leaving 11 bases between them. Here the CDR3 DNA reads TGTGCCAGCAGCCCTGGGCAGAGTGAAAAACTGTTTTTT. As protein: CASSPGQSEKLFF.

This clone was seen only once. The V gene is TRBV9, the J gene TRBJ2-4; 12 positions match TRBD1. The V gene end was trimmed by 4 bases and the J gene end by 2 bases; junction bases not matched to a gene: 7. Germline assignment: CDR1 SGDLS and CDR2 YYNGEE. CDR3 length: 17 residues. The CDR3 sequence is CASSSSGTGGSKNIQYF. The CDR3 DNA reads TGTGCCAGCAGCTCCTCCGGGACAGGGGGCTCCAAAAACATTCAGTACTTC.

The genes are TRBV11-2 and TRBJ1-4; D gene unclear. Trimming took off 0 bases at V and 0 bases at J, with 5 bases between the two ends. Germline CDR1 is SGHAT and CDR2 is FQNNGV. The CDR3 length is 15 residues. The CDR3 spells CASSLDGATNEKLFF. CDR3 DNA: TGTGCCAGCAGCTTAGATGGAGCAACTAATGAAAAACTGTTTTTT.

The chain has TRBV5-1 and TRBJ1-1; 7 nucleotides align to TRBD1. With 4 bases clipped from V and 11 bases from J, the junction kept 11 bases outside the gene matches. This CDR3 comprises 13 residues. Germline V CDR1 and CDR2: SGHRS, YFSETQ. CDR3 in DNA: TGCGCCAGCAGCGGGGGACAGAGCCCTTGGGCTTTCTTT. Its protein product is CASSGGQSPWAFF.

This chain connects TRBV6-5 to TRBJ2-1; 9 bases are shared with TRBD2. The CDR3 runs 14 residues. Germline assignment: CDR1 MNHEY and CDR2 SVGAGI. J gave up 4 bases and V 7 bases, and 5 bases lay outside the gene matches. As DNA, the CDR3 is TGTGCCAGCACACAACTAGCGGGTTACAATGAGCAGTTCTTC. It yields the protein CASTQLAGYNEQFF.

This sequence joins TRBV2 and TRBJ2-5; D gene unclear. V lost 6 bases and J lost 3, with 8 bases in between. The CDR3 has 12 residues. From germline, CDR1 is SNHLY and CDR2 FYNNEI. CDR3 protein: CASRELEETQYF. As DNA, the CDR3 is TGTGCCAGCAGAGAGTTAGAAGAGACCCAGTACTTC. The variable domain in full, with the rest retrieved from reference TRBV2 and TRBJ2-5, is EPEVTQTPSHQVTQMGQEVILRCVPISNHLYFYWYRQILGQKVEFLVSFYNNEISEKSEIFDDQFSVERPDGSNFTLKIRSTKLEDSAMYFCASRELEETQYFGPGTRLLVL.

The chain is built from TRBV9 and TRBJ2-1, with TRBD2 as a possible D gene (5 bases). The germline V and J ends were trimmed by 0 bases and 9 bases, with 10 bases remaining between them. The CDR3 runs to 13 residues. Germline V gene data show CDR1 as SGDLS and CDR2 as YYNGEE. The CDR3 protein is CASSVVVGSEQFF. CDR3 coding DNA: TGTGCCAGCAGCGTAGTAGTGGGGAGTGAGCAGTTCTTC.

The rearrangement uses TRBV19 and TRBJ2-2; D is uncertain. From germline, CDR1 is LNHDA and CDR2 SQIVND (reference sequence). The ends were cut back, 6 bases at V and 6 bases at J, with 8 bases in the middle. The CDR3 has 12 amino acids. CDR3 residues: CASRGRSGELFF. The CDR3 coding sequence is TGTGCCAGTAGGGGTCGATCCGGGGAGCTGTTTTTT.

This chain links TRBV9 with TRBJ2-3; D gene ambiguous. V lost 4 bases and J 11 bases, leaving 17 bases between the germline ends. The CDR3 totals 13 residues. Germline V gene sequence: CDR1 SGDLS, CDR2 YYNGEE. The chain's CDR3 is CASSPYSSGGQYF. DNA of the CDR3: TGTGCCAGCAGCCCCTACAGTTCTGGCGGGCAGTATTTT.

The chain carries TRBV19 and TRBJ2-1; possible D gene TRBD2, 5 bases. Germline V lookup: CDR1 LNHDA, CDR2 SQIVND (reference sequence). The CDR3 loop spans 17 amino acids. Trimming pared 1 base from V and 0 bases from J, leaving 13 bases between. The CDR3 DNA reads as TGTGCCAGTAGTATAGCGGGTAGCGTGAACTCCTACAATGAGCAGTTCTTC. Amino acid sequence: CASSIAGSVNSYNEQFF.

The rearrangement uses TRBV5-1 and TRBJ1-1, with D possibly being TRBD1 (5 bases). The germline V gene encodes CDR1 SGHRS and CDR2 YFSETQ. The CDR3 runs 11 residues. The V end was cut by 2 bases, the J end by 11 bases, with 10 bases between. CDR3 loop: CASSFGGFAFF. DNA for the CDR3: TGCGCCAGCAGCTTCGGGGGTTTTGCTTTCTTT.

This chain uses TRBV10-3 with TRBJ2-1; 13 positions match TRBD2. The J segment lost 7 bases and the V segment lost 2 bases, leaving 8 bases of the junction unmatched. CDR3 length: 17 amino acids. The germline V gene has CDR1 ENHRY and CDR2 SYGVKD. The CDR3 DNA reads TGTGCCATCAGTGAGCCCCGAGGACTAGCGGGGGATAATGAGCAGTTCTTC. Its protein is CAISEPRGLAGDNEQFF.

The chain links TRBV28 to TRBJ2-2; D may be TRBD1 (5 bases). Trimming pared 7 bases from V and 4 bases from J, leaving 22 bases between. The CDR3 length is 17 residues. The V gene's germline CDR1 is MDHEN and CDR2 SYDVKM. The chain's CDR3 is CASKSSYRTRGTGELFF. The CDR3 nucleotides are TGTGCCAGCAAATCCTCCTACAGGACGCGAGGCACCGGGGAGCTGTTTTTT.

J is TRBJ1-6 and V is TRBV7-6, with unresolved D. CDR3 length: 12 residues. V lost 1 base and J lost 14, with 9 bases in between. CDR1 and CDR2 from the germline V gene are SGHVS and FNYEAQ. For the CDR3, the DNA is TGTGCCAGCAGCTTAGATGGCGTAACCCTCCACTTT. Protein: CASSLDGVTLHF.

This chain links TRBV9 with TRBJ2-2, with D possibly being TRBD1 (5 bases). CDR3 length: 14 residues. V lost 5 bases to trimming and J lost 4 bases, with 12 bases between them. Germline loops: CDR1 SGDLS, CDR2 YYNGEE. In DNA, the CDR3 is TGTGCCAGCAGTGCGGACACCTCCACCGGGGAGCTGTTTTTT. Amino acids: CASSADTSTGELFF. The full variable domain, with the rest looked up from reference TRBV9 and TRBJ2-2, is DSGVTQTPKHLITATGQRVTLRCSPRSGDLSVYWYQQSLDQGLQFLIQYYNGEERAKGNILERFSAQQFPDLHSELNLSSLELGDSALYFCASSADTSTGELFFGEGSRLTVL.

Of note for this clone: Relative to the germline gene, one junction end is altered; a read error may explain this. This sequence joins TRBV27 and TRBJ1-1, with D tentatively TRBD1 (5 bases). Germline assignment: CDR1 MNHEY and CDR2 SMNVEV (reference sequence). The CDR3 totals 14 residues. The CDR3: CASSLGGVNTEAFF. CDR3 coding DNA: TGTGCCAGCAGTTTGGGAGGGGTGAATACTGAAGCTTTCTTT.

The chain carries TRBV7-2 and TRBJ2-7, with 8 bases fitting TRBD1. The germline CDR1 and CDR2 sequences are SGHTA and FQGNSA. V trimming: 4 bases; J trimming: 4 bases; junction bases outside the gene matches: 12. CDR3 length: 16 amino acids. The CDR3 protein is CASSSEGWTGSYEQYF. The CDR3 DNA follows: TGTGCCAGCAGCTCTGAGGGGTGGACAGGGTCGTACGAGCAGTACTTC. Full variable domain (remainder filled in from reference TRBV7-2 and TRBJ2-7): GAGVSQSPSNKVTEKGKDVELRCDPISGHTALYWYRQSLGQGLEFLIYFQGNSAPDKSGLPSDRFSAERTGGSVSTLTIQRTQQEDSAVYLCASSSEGWTGSYEQYFGPGTRLTVT.

J is TRBJ1-3 and V is TRBV19; D uncertain. CDR1 and CDR2 (germline): LNHDA, SQIVND (reference sequence). Trimming took off 2 bases at V and 3 bases at J, with 8 bases between the two ends. The CDR3 totals 14 residues. CDR3 sequence reads: CASSIRTVGNTIYF. In DNA form, the CDR3 reads TGTGCCAGTAGTATAAGAACAGTTGGAAACACCATATATTTT.

The rearrangement links TRBV19 to TRBJ2-1, with 14 positions matching TRBD2. Germline V gene data show CDR1 as LNHDA and CDR2 as SQIVND (reference sequence). Trimming cost V 5 bases and J 5 bases; bases outside gene matches: 8. The CDR3 is made up of 17 amino acids. Here the CDR3 DNA reads TGTGCCAGTAGTTACCCCGGGACTAGCGGGAGTGACAATGAGCAGTTCTTC. Residues: CASSYPGTSGSDNEQFF.

The CDR3 region is CASSLRHRNEQFF. CDR3 in DNA: TGTGCCAGCAGTTTGAGGCACAGAAATGAGCAGTTCTTC. The chain carries TRBV27 and TRBJ2-1; D gene uncertain. Trimming took off 3 bases at V and 7 bases at J, with 10 bases between the two ends. This CDR3 spans 13 amino acids. Looked up from germline, CDR1 is MNHEY and CDR2 is SMNVEV (reference sequence).

This clone was observed a single time. The chain combines TRBV7-8 with TRBJ2-5; 9 nucleotides agree with TRBD1. The CDR3 is 14 residues long. With 5 bases clipped from V and 5 bases from J, the junction kept 6 bases outside the gene matches. The V gene's germline CDR1 is SGHVS and CDR2 FQNEAQ. The CDR3 bases are TGTGCCAGCAGCCTCACAGGGGGCCGCGAGACCCAGTACTTC. Translated: CASSLTGGRETQYF.

The rearrangement joins TRBV6-1 to TRBJ1-5; D is unresolved. CDR1 and CDR2 (germline): MNHNS, SASEGT. The CDR3 sequence is 14 residues long. V lost 6 bases and J 2 bases, leaving 11 bases between the germline ends. CDR3 protein: CASRLNAGNQPQHF. The CDR3 bases are TGTGCCAGCAGATTGAACGCGGGCAATCAGCCCCAGCATTTT.

V is TRBV28 and J is TRBJ1-5; D remains ambiguous. This CDR3 is 15 amino acids long. Trimming took 1 base from V and 3 from J, leaving 10 bases between them. The V gene's germline CDR1 is MDHEN and CDR2 SYDVKM. CDR3 in amino acids: CASSLYDGINQPQHF. DNA of the CDR3: TGTGCCAGCAGTTTATACGACGGGATCAATCAGCCCCAGCATTTT.

V is TRBV10-3 and J is TRBJ2-3; 10 nucleotides align to TRBD2. Germline trimming cut 2 bases from V and 3 bases from J; bases unmatched to any gene: 8. Germline V CDR1 and CDR2: ENHRY, SYGVKD. The CDR3 has 17 residues. The CDR3 loop reads CAISEDLAGVGTDTQYF. In nucleotides, the CDR3 is TGTGCCATCAGTGAGGACCTAGCGGGAGTTGGTACAGATACGCAGTATTTT.